The entry below gives a single T cell receptor (beta chain) sequence along with its context. Which antigen it targets is not known. No much larger clone exists at a distance of one base, and base qualities are not known. Cut back by 10 bases and 3 bases, the V and J ends lie 15 bases apart. CDR1 and CDR2 are read off the germline V gene as KGHSH and LQKENI. The cysteine opens and the phenylalanine closes a CDR3 of 14 amino acids. Solely the CDR3 DNA is kept, with 42 bases framed from the first base. The sample belongs to a study of cytomegalovirus exposure and HLA in healthy donors (dated by TCRdb to 2017 to 2019). In terms of the full investigation: In an earlier analysis of roughly 590 of the donors, about 260 Gb of sequence data and some 120 million unique TCR beta sequences from 180 million or so T cells were reported. The aim of the study was to test whether cataloging public T cell receptors could identify signatures of past pathogen exposure. To decide whether each TCR beta V gene segment behaved as functional or pseudogenic, an earlier analysis of 587 of the donors relied on high-throughput TCR beta sequencing. HLA typing included class I and class II loci at four-digit resolution. The study profiled the T cell repertoires of under 850 subjects by immunosequencing and related them to cytomegalovirus serostatus. All discovery cohort repertoires had been generated on a single sequencing platform. Rather than using new phenotypic data, the later analysis identified candidate immune exposures from TCR beta sequences and from how often those sequences occurred across donors. About 300 gigabases of sequencing data and roughly 81 million unique TCR sequences made up an early release that covered approximately 650 HLA-typed donors. In addition to the first cohort of approximately 650 subjects, a separate validation cohort of under 150 different subjects was used. Several DR-DQ haplotypes were handled as single units for association and clustering because linkage in the cohort was strong. Across under 500 genotyped donors of the cohort, an average of about 250,000 unique TCR beta nucleotide sequences per donor were sequenced, and roughly 20% of those sequences were non-productive. Of the 350 to 450 genotyped donors, approximately 83% fell in the genetic ancestry cluster associated with self-reported Caucasian donors. A later genetic analysis took genome-wide SNP genotypes for about 65% of the 666 donors and used that subset as a discovery cohort. Donor age, sex, ethnicity and CMV serostatus were collected together with the repertoire data. A later analysis re-examined previously published TCR beta repertoires from over 500 donors and added high-resolution HLA genotyping to investigate patterns of TCR occurrence. To predict cytomegalovirus infection status, the study brought together high-throughput TCR immunosequencing, statistical association of individual TCRs with disease status, and machine learning. Typing coverage varied by locus: roughly 620-640 donors for A, B, C, DRB1 and DQB1; around 560 for DQA1; about 570 for DPA1; approximately 450 for DPB1. What the study reported, not specific to this receptor: According to a later analysis, parvovirus B19, influenza, CMV and Epstein-Barr virus appeared linked to several top co-occurrence clusters. Because counts were too low, roughly 18 rarely observed V segments, including chromosome 9 orphons, were left out of the earlier analysis of 587 of the donors. In a later analysis, the rate of TCR association differed among HLA loci, with DRB1 alleles having the most associated TCRs and HLA-C alleles having the fewest. Most TCR sequences were observed very rarely across donors, whereas some public TCRs were present in many individuals. In a later analysis, more than 15,000 TCR beta sequences were associated with specific HLA alleles at a false discovery rate of 0.05. A further reported finding was that TCR beta sequences accurately predicted the HLA-A and HLA-B alleles for most subjects in the first cohort. Correlated functional status among segregating V segments might reflect linkage disequilibrium, but an unknown experimental factor could not be ruled out. The study listed 150 to 200 TCR beta chains as associated with cytomegalovirus. In this cohort, only TCR beta chains were sequenced, and detectable features were limited by the absence of alpha or paired-chain data. When HLA alleles, especially DR and DQ, strongly co-occurred, attributing TCR associations to individual alleles was difficult. In both the original and validation cohorts, the classifier was reported to diagnose cytomegalovirus status with high specificity and sensitivity. A later analysis found that HLA-associated TCR beta chains were more clonally expanded and had lower generation probabilities than equally common non-associated chains. A cluster of highly shared sequence variants was judged likely to be a technical artifact of the sequencing pipeline. Because HLA typing was missing for some donors at each locus, association tests included only the typed subset. An earlier analysis of some 590 of the donors showed that most TCR beta V segments appeared in productive rearrangements either about 87% or about 30% of the time, which broadly matched IMGT annotations. For the cohort, immune exposure information was limited to CMV serostatus. Roughly uniform sequencing depth across donors was assumed in presence/absence analyses, although this assumption may not hold. According to a later genetic analysis, donors in an Asian-associated ancestry cluster had fewer N-insertions in productive TCRs than the roughly 670-donor mean. Most CMV-associated TCR beta chains appeared to be HLA-restricted in a later analysis, and the HLA associations seemed to be driven largely by CMV exposure. The authors suggested that the approach could potentially be generalized to other disease states and immunological phenotypes. Three of the identified cytomegalovirus-associated TCR beta chains were confirmed in vitro to be specific for cytomegalovirus antigens. Because the 87-base-pair reads could not distinguish some IMGT-functional V segments, including TRBV6-2 and TRBV6-3, those segments were excluded. A later genetic analysis associated a missense DCLRE1C variant with V-gene and J-gene trimming of TCR beta chains, and an independent cohort replicated the association.

The cohort consisted of 650 to 700 healthy bone marrow donors. At the time of sampling, every cohort member was nominally healthy, though immune exposures that went unrecorded were likely present. The donor tested CMV seropositive, placing the donor among the roughly 300 seropositive members of the cohort. A peripheral blood sample was collected from each donor, and TCR beta sequencing was performed on peripheral blood mononuclear cells. The Qiagen DNeasy Blood Extraction Kit was used to extract genomic DNA from the blood cell samples. Libraries were made using the immunoSEQ multiplex PCR assay. A mixture of 60 forward primers for TCR Vbeta segments and 13 reverse primers for TCR Jbeta segments was used in the multiplex PCR. The CDR3 region of rearranged TCR beta genes was amplified from genomic DNA by a multiplex PCR assay. On the Illumina HiSeq System, the amplified TCR beta libraries were sequenced as 87-base-pair reads. The source study handled its data this way. In a later analysis, some 80 million unique TCR beta chains were counted across the 690 or so repertoires, and roughly 11 million of these chains were shared by at least two donors. Raw reads were error-corrected and collapsed into unique sequences by a nearest-neighbor algorithm in which closely related sequences were merged to remove PCR and sequencing errors. CDR3 sequences were aligned to IMGT reference sequences to assign V, D and J gene segments. For a sequence to be retained, a match of at least six nucleotides was required to both a V gene segment and a J gene segment. A rearrangement counted as productive if the CDR3 had no stop codons and remained in frame with V and J, and every other rearrangement counted as non-productive. Following IMGT convention, CDR3 was defined as the stretch from the second conserved V-encoded cysteine to the conserved J-encoded phenylalanine. Sequences without an unambiguous match to a single V gene segment were excluded from the earlier analysis of several hundred of the donors. In an earlier analysis of around 590 of the donors, a V segment was called functional when productive rearrangements were above 56.7%, and segregating when the standard deviation between donors exceeded 5%. To diagnose cytomegalovirus status from the catalog of TCR beta chain sequences, a statistical classification framework was built. In a later analysis, V and J genes were assigned by comparing TCR nucleotide sequences against IMGT/GENE-DB human TR gene sequences. Using the TCRdist pipeline, a later analysis assigned CDR3 sequences along with most-parsimonious VDJ recombination scenarios. A later analysis defined each TCR beta chain by its CDR3 amino acid sequence plus V-gene family, and excluded reads lacking a unique V-gene family. A later analysis removed 550 to 650 highly shared, low-generation-probability nucleotide sequences to deal with suspected cross-contamination and a sequencing artifact. In a later analysis, a clonal expansion index for each public chain was calculated from normalized within-repertoire ranks of inferred template counts. In a later analysis, generation probabilities were computed with a VDJ recombination model fitted to out-of-frame rearrangements, and the resulting probabilities were checked against IGoR. In a later analysis, TCR-TCR, TCR-HLA and TCR-CMV co-occurrence was scored with hypergeometric tests, and a repertoire-size bias correction was applied to TCR pairs. A later analysis estimated false discovery rates by permuting HLA or CMV assignments 20 times. A later analysis grouped co-occurring TCRs with DBSCAN, adding TCRdist sequence similarity when clustering within HLA-allele-positive subsets. Repertoires with fewer than 30,000 or more than 120,000 public chains were left out of co-occurrence clustering, as were a few repertoires with anomalous nucleotide sharing. The immuneACCESS repertoire file appears here via TCRdb, limited to in-frame rearrangements. These files lack a portion of the clones; in checked studies, under half of the deficit traces to unresolved V genes, and the cause of the others is not known. V, J and clone size reflect that table, while D and trimming were determined from the DNA. Counted in this sample were roughly 160,000 clones; about four fifths of them appeared once. The top ten clonotypes cover 1% of the sample.

Sequences were obtained from PBMCs. The source is a woman aged 45-60 years in good health and CMV-seropositive. The sequence joins TRBV18 to TRBJ1-4, with the D gene not confidently named. The CDR3 in this case is CATQRAASNEKLFF. Read as DNA, the sequence is TGTGCCACCCAGCGGGCAGCGTCTAATGAAAAACTGTTTTTT.